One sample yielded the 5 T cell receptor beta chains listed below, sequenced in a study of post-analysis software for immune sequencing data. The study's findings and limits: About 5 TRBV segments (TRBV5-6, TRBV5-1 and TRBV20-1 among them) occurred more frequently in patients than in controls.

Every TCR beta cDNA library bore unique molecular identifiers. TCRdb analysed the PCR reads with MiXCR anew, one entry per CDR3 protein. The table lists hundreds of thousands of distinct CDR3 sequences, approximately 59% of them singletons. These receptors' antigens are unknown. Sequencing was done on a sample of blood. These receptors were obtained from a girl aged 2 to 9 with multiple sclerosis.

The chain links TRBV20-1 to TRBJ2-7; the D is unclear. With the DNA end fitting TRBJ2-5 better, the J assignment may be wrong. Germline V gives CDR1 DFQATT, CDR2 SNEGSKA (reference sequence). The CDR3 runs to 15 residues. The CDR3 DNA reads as TGCAGTGCTAGAGATTACGGTGTAGGCGGTGAGACCCAGTACTTC. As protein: CSARDYGVGGETQYF.

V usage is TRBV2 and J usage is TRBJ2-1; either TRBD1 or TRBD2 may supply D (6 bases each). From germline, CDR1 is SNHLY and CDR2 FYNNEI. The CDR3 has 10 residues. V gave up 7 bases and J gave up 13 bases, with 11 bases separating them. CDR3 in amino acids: CASTGATQFF. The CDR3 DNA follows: TGTGCCAGCACGGGGGCTACCCAGTTCTTC.

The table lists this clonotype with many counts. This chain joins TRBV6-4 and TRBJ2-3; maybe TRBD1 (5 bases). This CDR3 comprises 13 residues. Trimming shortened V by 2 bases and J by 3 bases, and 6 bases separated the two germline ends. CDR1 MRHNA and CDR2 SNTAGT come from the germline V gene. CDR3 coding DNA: TGTGCCAGCAGTGACAGGGGAACAGATACGCAGTATTTT. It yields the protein CASSDRGTDTQYF.

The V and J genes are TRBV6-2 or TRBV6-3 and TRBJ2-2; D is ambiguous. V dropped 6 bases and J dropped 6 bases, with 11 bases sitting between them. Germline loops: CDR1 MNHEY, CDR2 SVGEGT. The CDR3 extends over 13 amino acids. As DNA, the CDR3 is TGTGCCAGCAGCCCCTTACTCGCCGGGGAGCTGTTTTTT. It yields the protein CASSPLLAGELFF.

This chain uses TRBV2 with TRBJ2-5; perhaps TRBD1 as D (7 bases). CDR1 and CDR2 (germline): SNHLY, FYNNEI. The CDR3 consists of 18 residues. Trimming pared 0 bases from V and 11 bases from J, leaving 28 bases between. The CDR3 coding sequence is TGTGCCAGCAGTGAAGCGCGGGACAGAGGACTGCTGGGCGGTAAGCAGTACTTC. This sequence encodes CASSEARDRGLLGGKQYF.